The rows below give T cell receptor beta chains drawn from one sample of a study of T cell responses to AZD1222 COVID-19 vaccine. Sequenced by immunoSEQ multiplex PCR; TCRdb stores in-frame clones only, minus some. The table includes around 110,000 clones, roughly 89% detected once. This material consisted of peripheral blood, taken on day 0 of AZD1222 vaccination. The receptors shown here come from an adult in good health. CDR3s include the opening cysteine and the closing phenylalanine or tryptophan. A D gene is named only where the DNA matches it firmly. Not all rows give a size; the values are once, few, many and, for expanded clones, a class.

>TRBJ1-2|NA|once|TRBV5-5
CASSNPRGSNYGYTF
TGTGCCAGCAGCAATCCGCGGGGCAGTAACTATGGCTACACCTTC
>TRBJ1-3|NA|NA|TRBV15
CATSRVGQSSGNTIYF
TGTGCCACCAGCAGAGTTGGCCAAAGCTCTGGAAACACCATATATTTT
>TRBJ2-3|TRBD1|NA|TRBV5-6
CASSSQSILPRGQDTQYF
TGTGCCAGCAGCTCCCAATCAATCTTGCCGAGGGGACAGGATACGCAGTATTTT
>TRBJ1-1|NA|NA|TRBV5-1
CASSLGGRGPGTEAFF
TGCGCCAGCAGCTTGGGAGGCAGGGGACCAGGCACTGAAGCTTTCTTT
>TRBJ1-4|NA|NA|TRBV4-1
CASSQVQSTNEKLFF
TGCGCCAGCAGCCAAGTTCAGTCAACTAATGAAAAACTGTTTTTT
>TRBJ2-4|NA|once|TRBV5-8
CASSLVAKNIQYF
TGTGCCAGCAGCTTGGTCGCCAAAAACATTCAGTACTTC
>TRBJ1-2|NA|once|TRBV5-4
CASSLDWVSGYTF
TGTGCCAGCAGCTTGGATTGGGTCTCTGGCTACACCTTC
>TRBJ2-5|TRBD2|NA|TRBV5-6
CASSFRSGGAVETQYF
TGTGCCAGCAGCTTTCGTAGCGGGGGGGCCGTAGAGACCCAGTACTTC
>TRBJ1-2|NA|NA|TRBV3-1/TRBV3-2
CASSQEVLWGYTF
TGTGCCAGCAGCCAAGAAGTATTGTGGGGCTACACCTTC
>TRBJ1-1|NA|NA|TRBV5-6
CASTVGSGMIEAFF
TGTGCCAGCACCGTCGGGTCCGGTATGATTGAAGCTTTCTTT
>TRBJ2-7|NA|NA|TRBV2
CASSTRRTTALRGEQYF
TGTGCCAGCAGTACAAGAAGGACGACAGCCCTTAGGGGGGAGCAGTACTTC
>TRBJ1-2|NA|NA|TRBV21-1
CASSIYLPGSEGYTF
TGTGCCAGCAGCATTTACCTACCGGGCTCGGAGGGCTACACCTTC
>TRBJ2-3|NA|NA|TRBV5-5
CASSRRGPEISTDTQYF
TGTGCCAGCAGCCGAAGGGGTCCGGAGATTAGCACAGATACGCAGTATTTT
>TRBJ2-2|TRBD1|NA|TRBV5-6
CASSRTGGLNTGELFF
TGTGCCAGCAGCAGGACAGGGGGCTTGAACACCGGGGAGCTGTTTTTT
>TRBJ2-3|NA|NA|TRBV6-2/TRBV6-3
CASSLPSGTGTDTQYF
TGTGCCAGCAGTTTACCCTCCGGGACTGGCACAGATACGCAGTATTTT
>TRBJ1-1|TRBD1|NA|TRBV18
CASSPLATGVTEAFF
TGTGCCAGCTCACCACTCGCAACAGGGGTCACTGAAGCTTTCTTT
>TRBJ1-6|NA|NA|TRBV5-4
CASSPGEGLLSLHF
TGTGCCAGCAGCCCAGGGGAGGGTTTACTGTCCCTCCACTTT
>TRBJ2-5|TRBD1|NA|TRBV3-1/TRBV3-2
CASSQDEGTGGRETQYF
TGTGCCAGCAGCCAAGATGAAGGGACAGGGGGCAGGGAGACCCAGTACTTC
>TRBJ2-2|NA|once|TRBV19
CASSRTPINTGELFF
TGTGCCAGTAGTAGGACTCCGATCAACACCGGGGAGCTGTTTTTT
>TRBJ1-4|NA|NA|TRBV9
CASSGVEGKLFF
TGTGCCAGCAGCGGGGTTGAGGGAAAACTGTTTTTT
>TRBJ2-7|TRBD2|NA|TRBV4-3
CASSQDSPGGAYEQYF
TGCGCCAGCAGCCAAGATTCACCCGGGGGGGCCTACGAGCAGTACTTC
>TRBJ1-3|NA|NA|TRBV15
CATSRFRRGLRNTIYF
TGTGCCACCAGCAGATTTCGCAGGGGACTCCGAAACACCATATATTTT
>TRBJ1-6|NA|NA|TRBV27
CASRPNREFYNSPLHF
TGTGCCAGCAGGCCGAACAGAGAATTTTATAATTCACCCCTCCACTTT
>TRBJ2-7|NA|NA|TRBV9
CASSVGHSTYEQYF
TGTGCCAGCAGCGTAGGCCACAGTACCTACGAGCAGTACTTC
>TRBJ1-2|NA|NA|TRBV19
CASLPGAGQDYGYTF
TGTGCCTCGCTGCCGGGGGCAGGTCAGGACTATGGCTACACCTTC
>TRBJ1-1|NA|NA|TRBV3-1/TRBV3-2
CASSQAGRRDTEAFF
TGTGCCAGCAGCCAAGCCGGACGGCGGGACACTGAAGCTTTCTTT
>TRBJ2-7|NA|NA|TRBV3-1/TRBV3-2
CASSQGSAEQYF
TGTGCCAGCAGCCAAGGTTCGGCCGAGCAGTACTTC
>TRBJ1-5|NA|NA|TRBV19
CASSYTSQPQHF
TGTGCCAGCAGTTATACGTCCCAGCCCCAGCATTTT
>TRBJ2-3|NA|once|TRBV7-2
CASSPAEGAPGAQYF
TGTGCCAGCAGCCCAGCGGAAGGGGCCCCGGGGGCGCAGTATTTT
>TRBJ2-7|NA|once|TRBV7-9
CASSLAGDYEQYF
TGTGCCAGCAGCTTAGCGGGAGACTACGAGCAGTACTTC